This is a list of T cell receptor beta chains from one sample in a study of T cell responses to AZD1222 COVID-19 vaccine. Measured with immunoSEQ multiplex PCR; TCRdb has only the in-frame clones, and not every one. The repertoire includes around 130,000 clones, roughly 93% of them detected once, and around 1.7% sits in the top ten. Sequences were derived from peripheral blood, sampled on day 0 of AZD1222 vaccination. These receptors all come from an adult in good health. The conserved cysteine and the conserved F or W are not part of the CDR3 here.

v_call	cdr3_length	j_call	cdr3_aa
TRBV2	11	TRBJ1-3	ASSQGDRVPVY
TRBV2	12	TRBJ1-1	ASSVTTGRTEAF
TRBV6-1	13	TRBJ1-1	ASSEGGVLNTEAF
TRBV25-1	12	TRBJ1-2	ASSEFRNNYGYT
TRBV19	14	TRBJ1-5	ASSILFAGMDQPQH
TRBV5-6	13	TRBJ1-6	ASSGGQGTGSPLH
TRBV6-1	12	TRBJ1-5	ASSYLLGNQPQH
TRBV6-6	11	TRBJ1-1	ASTEMGNTEAF
TRBV19	10	TRBJ1-5	ASSILNQPQH
TRBV11-2	13	TRBJ1-1	ASSLTGTDLSEAF
TRBV2	11	TRBJ1-2	ASSERRTYGYT
TRBV4-2	15	TRBJ2-3	ASSQDGPSGGTDTQY
TRBV7-9	15	TRBJ1-1	ASSLALRLPSNTEAF
TRBV20-1	7	TRBJ1-6	SAGRPLH
TRBV7-7	14	TRBJ2-1	ASSSSSGRPRNEQF
TRBV23-1	13	TRBJ1-2	ASSRPTGADSGYT
TRBV4-3	11	TRBJ1-1	ASSQERDTEAF